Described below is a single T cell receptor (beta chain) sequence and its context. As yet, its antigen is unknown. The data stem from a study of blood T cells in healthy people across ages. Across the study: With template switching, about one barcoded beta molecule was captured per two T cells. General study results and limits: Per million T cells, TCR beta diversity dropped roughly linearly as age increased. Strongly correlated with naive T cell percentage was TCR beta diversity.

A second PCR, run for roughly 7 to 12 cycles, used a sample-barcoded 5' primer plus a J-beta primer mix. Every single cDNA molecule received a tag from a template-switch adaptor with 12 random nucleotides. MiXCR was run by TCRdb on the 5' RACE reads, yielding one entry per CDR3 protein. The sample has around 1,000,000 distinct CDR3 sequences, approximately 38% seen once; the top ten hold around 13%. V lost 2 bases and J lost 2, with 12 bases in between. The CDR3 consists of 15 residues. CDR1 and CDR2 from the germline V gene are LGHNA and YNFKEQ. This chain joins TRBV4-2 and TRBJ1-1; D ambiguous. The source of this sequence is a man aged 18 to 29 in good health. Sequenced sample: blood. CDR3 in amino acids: CASSQPPRPNTEAFF. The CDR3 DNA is TGTGCCAGCAGCCAACCGCCCAGACCCAACACTGAAGCTTTCTTT.